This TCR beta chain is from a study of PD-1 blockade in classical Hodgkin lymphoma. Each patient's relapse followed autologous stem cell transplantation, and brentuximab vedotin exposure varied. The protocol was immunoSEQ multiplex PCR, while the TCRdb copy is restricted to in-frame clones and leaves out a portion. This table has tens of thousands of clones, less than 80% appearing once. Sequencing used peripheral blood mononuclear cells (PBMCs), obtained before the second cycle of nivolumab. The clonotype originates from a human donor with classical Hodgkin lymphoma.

CDR3 nucleotides: TGCAGCGTCGTCCTTACGGGGGGCGCGTATTGGAATGAGCAGTTCTTC. It is translated as CSVVLTGGAYWNEQFF. The V and J genes are TRBV29-1 and TRBJ2-1, with D possibly being TRBD2 (7 bases). V was pared by 6 bases and J by 7 bases, with 25 bases between. This CDR3 contains 16 residues. Germline V gene sequence: CDR1 SQVTM, CDR2 ANQGSEA.